The clone carrying this TCR beta chain was seen a handful of times. Its antigen is not known. A UMI-containing oligonucleotide was joined by 3' ligation to the TCR cDNA template. Whole-blood samples were 2.5 to 3 ml of peripheral blood from healthy adult volunteers. The SP2 primer and nested alpha and beta constant region primers amplified ligated cDNA in four rounds. TCRdb redid the calling of the 5' RACE reads with MiXCR, one entry per CDR3 protein. The sample lists 50,000 or so distinct CDR3 sequences, around 7.3% occurring once. The V end was cut by 3 bases, the J end by 8 bases, with 19 bases between. This CDR3 comprises 16 residues. Germline assignment: CDR1 LNHNV and CDR2 YYDKDF (reference sequence). This record belongs to a study of naive and memory T cell subsets. Study results and caveats: Potentially, T cell activation and differentiation skew this RNA-based measurement.

The receptor's source is a male donor in good health. The chain couples TRBV15 to TRBJ1-4, with D possibly TRBD1 on 5 matching bases. The CDR3 DNA is TGTGCCACCAGCAGTTCCCCGGGGAGTCAGGGCGAAAAACTGTTTTTT. It encodes CATSSSPGSQGEKLFF.